What follows describes a single T cell receptor (beta chain). The sample holds many counts of this clonotype. Its antigen remains unidentified. The record has no base qualities; no much larger clone is one base away. CDR1 and CDR2 (MNHNY, SVGAGI) derive from the germline V gene (reference sequence). Reading from cysteine to phenylalanine, the CDR3 counts 13 amino acids. Solely the CDR3 DNA is kept, with 39 bases framed from the first base. At the junction V is shortened by 4 bases and J by 6 bases, with 13 bases in between. The sample comes from a study of T-cell memory formation after mild COVID-19 (dated by TCRdb to 2020 to 2022). About the investigation overall: TCR sequence clusters from the two donors were found to be largely donor specific. In a couple of donors, T-cell clones that expanded and contracted after mild COVID-19 were tracked by sequencing TCRalpha and TCRbeta repertoires over time. Two young, previously healthy adult volunteers made up the cohort, one male and one female. What the research found in general, with its limitations: Some responding clones were detected in pre-infection memory, which suggested that pre-existing cross-reactive memory T cells had joined the SARS-CoV-2 response. Only a couple of mild cases were covered in the study, and larger cohorts including severe cases with pre-infection samples were considered necessary. SARS-CoV-2 specificity of the second-wave clones peaking on day 37 was not confirmed. Clones contracting from day 15 to 85 had balanced CD4/CD8 phenotypes, while a second wave expanding from day 15 to 37 was biased towards CD4+. Contracting CD4+ clones appeared mostly in the CM and EM memory subsets, whereas CD8+ clones were enriched in EMRA.

Sequencing instrument: Illumina NovaSeq 6000. cDNA libraries for TCRalpha and TCRbeta were prepared by 5'RACE using constant-segment primers, with sample barcodes and unique molecular identifiers added. RNA was extracted from every sample with Trizol reagent. Library amplification was performed in two PCR steps, and a second sample barcode and Illumina TruSeq adapters were introduced in the second step. Sequencing of the libraries was done on an Illumina NovaSeq, producing 2 x 150 bp paired-end reads. In the paper's pipeline: With migec v1.2.7, reads were demultiplexed and then collapsed into UMI-guided consensus sequences. Using mixcr v2.1.11, the UMI consensuses were aligned to TRA and TRB V and J templates and assembled into clonotypes. Clonotypes were classified as expanded or contracted when called significant by both edgeR and NoisET, with noise models trained on biological replicates. edgeR calls used a false discovery rate-adjusted p below 0.01 and a log2 fold-change threshold of 1. As an exploratory analysis of dynamics, max-normalized trajectories of the 1000 most abundant clonotypes were examined by PCA with hierarchical clustering. Each responding clone was given a CD4 or CD8 phenotype based on the CD4+ and CD8+ repertoires, which had been sequenced separately. The public sequencing data were trimmed at Q25 with fastp and processed into clonotypes with MiXCR by TCRdb, which kept only in-frame beta chains. Each CDR3 protein gets just one entry, which takes the most common genes and DNA from the rows behind it. The V and J calls follow TCRdb's processing rather than the paper's. For this sample the table gives approximately 150,000 distinct CDR3 sequences, of which about 5.7% were detected only once. About 2.1% of the sample is held by the ten biggest clonotypes.

Ficoll-Paque density gradient centrifugation was used to isolate PBMCs. The rearrangement joined TRBV6-6 to TRBJ2-7; too little of a D gene remains to name it. This sequence was found in an adult woman who had mild COVID-19 (a few samples of this study predate the infection). The sample titles of this study are shuffled in the database, so cell type and time point are left out; the donor was told from shared clones. The sample was PBMCs or a T cell subset sorted from them (not recorded which). The CDR3 is CASSLVSTGEQYF. In nucleotide form, the sequence is TGTGCCAGCAGTTTGGTCTCGACGGGCGAGCAGTACTTC.